The 22 T cell receptor beta chains reported below all come from one sample, sequenced in a study of OX40 agonist ivuxolimab in advanced cancers. This table comes from immunoSEQ multiplex PCR, and its TCRdb copy is limited to in-frame clones, with some not included. Of around 20,000 clones listed, 74% are singletons. The sequences come from CD4+ or CD8+ T cells sorted from blood, collected in a trial of the OX40 agonist ivuxolimab. These receptors came from an adult with an advanced solid tumor such as melanoma, head and neck, liver or kidney cancer.

The chain joins TRBV20-1 to TRBJ2-7, with D uncertain. Germline V gene sequence: CDR1 DFQATT, CDR2 SNEGSKA (reference sequence). The CDR3 is 11 residues long. V lost 6 bases to trimming and J lost 3 bases, with 9 bases between them. CDR3 residues: CSALVSYEQYF. In DNA, the CDR3 is TGCAGTGCCCTTGTAAGCTACGAGCAGTACTTC.

The chain is built from TRBV27 and TRBJ2-3; D not certain. Between the trimmed V and J ends, which lost 3 bases and 2 bases, there was a span of 9 bases. The germline V gene encodes CDR1 MNHEY and CDR2 SMNVEV (reference sequence). The CDR3 is 14 residues long. CDR3 sequence (DNA): TGTGCCAGCAGTTTCTACTCACCCACAGATACGCAGTATTTT. It encodes CASSFYSPTDTQYF.

The chain has TRBV5-6 and TRBJ2-5; tentatively, D is TRBD1 (5 bases). The V end lost 2 bases, the J end lost 6 bases, and 11 bases lay between the germline ends. CDR1 is SGHDT, CDR2 YYEEEE, per germline. The CDR3 extends over 13 amino acids. The CDR3 DNA reads TGTGCCAGCAGCTTAGGGGTTGACCAGACCCAGTACTTC. Translated, it gives CASSLGVDQTQYF.

This clone was seen only a few times. CDR3 loop: CASQRSYEQYF. Written as DNA, the CDR3 is TGTGCCAGTCAGAGGTCCTACGAGCAGTACTTC. V and J are TRBV28 and TRBJ2-7; D is unresolved. This CDR3 is 11 amino acids long. Germline-derived CDR1 and CDR2 are MDHEN and SYDVKM. Trimming cost V 9 bases and J 1 base, with 7 bases left between them.

The chain is built from TRBV19 and TRBJ2-1, with 12 bases lining up with TRBD2. This CDR3 is built from 12 residues. V trimming: 9 bases; J trimming: 10 bases; junction bases outside the gene matches: 4. Germline V gene sequence: CDR1 LNHDA, CDR2 SQIVND (reference sequence). CDR3 bases: TGTGCCAGCTCGACTAGCGGGAGAGAGCAGTTCTTC. It specifies CASSTSGREQFF.

V gene TRBV7-3 combines with J gene TRBJ1-1; D unclear. Germline V gives CDR1 SGHTA, CDR2 FQGTGA. The CDR3 consists of 14 residues. V lost 6 bases and J 4 bases, leaving 15 bases between the germline ends. The CDR3 loop reads CASRPNSDGTEAFF. CDR3 DNA sequence: TGTGCCAGCAGACCTAATTCGGACGGCACTGAAGCTTTCTTT.

The gene calls are TRBV28 and TRBJ1-1; tentative D call: TRBD1 (5 bases). Germline CDR1 is MDHEN and CDR2 is SYDVKM. The ends were cut back, 2 bases at V and 5 bases at J, with 12 bases in the middle. This CDR3 spans 14 amino acids. DNA of the CDR3: TGTGCCAGCAGTTTAATTCTAGGGGCTACTGAAGCTTTCTTT. As protein: CASSLILGATEAFF.

The chain has TRBV14 and TRBJ2-5; possibly TRBD2 for D (5 bases). The CDR3 spans 13 residues. Trimming stripped 6 bases from V and 5 bases from J, with 13 bases between. Per the germline V gene, CDR1 is SGHDN and CDR2 is FVKESK. The CDR3 is CASRTTGLETQYF. DNA of the CDR3: TGTGCCAGCAGGACGACGGGATTGGAGACCCAGTACTTC. Supplemented by reference TRBV14 and TRBJ2-5, the full variable domain reads EAGVTQFPSHSVIEKGQTVTLRCDPISGHDNLYWYRRVMGKEIKFLLHFVKESKQDESGMPNNRFLAERTGGTYSTLKVQPAELEDSGVYFCASRTTGLETQYFGPGTRLLVL.

The V and J genes are TRBV2 and TRBJ2-1; D is possibly TRBD1 (5 bases). V was cut by 7 bases and J by 7 bases, with 11 bases left in between. Germline-derived CDR1 and CDR2 are SNHLY and FYNNEI. This CDR3 region has 12 residues. CDR3 residues: CASNIQGNEQFF. In nucleotides, the CDR3 is TGTGCCAGCAATATTCAGGGTAATGAGCAGTTCTTC.

V is TRBV4-1 and J is TRBJ1-1, with unresolved D. Between the trimmed V and J ends, which lost 1 base and 1 base, there was a span of 7 bases. This CDR3 is built from 14 residues. Germline values: CDR1 MGHRA, CDR2 YSYEKL. CDR3 sequence (DNA): TGCGCCAGCAGCCAAGTAACGGGGAACACTGAAGCTTTCTTT. Translating gives CASSQVTGNTEAFF.

CDR3 sequence reads: CASSLVVGMNTEAFF. In DNA form, the CDR3 reads TGTGCCAGCAGCTTAGTGGTCGGTATGAACACTGAAGCTTTCTTT. The V and J genes are TRBV7-9 and TRBJ1-1; no clear D. The V and J ends lost 1 base and 0 bases respectively, with 9 bases between them. The CDR3 loop spans 15 amino acids. Germline CDR1 SEHNR, CDR2 FQNEAQ (reference sequence).

A remark on this clone: Other nucleotide sequences in the sample specify the same CDR3. This rearrangement joins TRBV9 to TRBJ2-3; D remains unclear. V was cut by 2 bases and J by 2 bases, with 6 bases left in between. The CDR3 loop spans 13 amino acids. Germline-derived CDR1 and CDR2 are SGDLS and YYNGEE. The CDR3 DNA follows: TGTGCCAGCAGCGTTACCTCCACAGATACGCAGTATTTT. This gives the protein CASSVTSTDTQYF.

CDR3 bases: TGTGCCAGCAGCTGGACAGGCGTTAACACTGAAGCTTTCTTT. This translates into CASSWTGVNTEAFF. The gene calls are TRBV7-8 and TRBJ1-1, with 7 nucleotides matching TRBD1. J lost 2 bases, V lost 4 bases, and 4 bases had no gene match. CDR1 and CDR2 (germline): SGHVS, FQNEAQ. The CDR3 extends over 14 amino acids.

The chain couples TRBV6-6 to TRBJ2-2; perhaps TRBD1 as D (5 bases). Germline-derived CDR1 and CDR2 are MNHNY and SVGAGI (reference sequence). This CDR3 is built from 16 residues. V was pared by 0 bases and J by 2 bases, with 10 bases between. The CDR3 DNA follows: TGTGCCAGCAGTTACTCGCGACAGACCAACACCGGGGAGCTGTTTTTT. This gives the protein CASSYSRQTNTGELFF.

The chain links TRBV7-6 to TRBJ1-1, with unresolved D. V gave up 5 bases and J gave up 1 base, with 8 bases separating them. CDR3 length: 13 amino acids. Per germline, CDR1 SGHVS and CDR2 FNYEAQ. This chain's CDR3 is CASSPIENTEAFF. The CDR3, as DNA: TGTGCCAGCAGCCCGATAGAGAACACTGAAGCTTTCTTT. The whole variable domain, remainder taken from reference TRBV7-6 and TRBJ1-1, is GAGVSQSPRYKVTKRGQDVALRCDPISGHVSLYWYRQALGQGPEFLTYFNYEAQQDKSGLPNDRFSAERPEGSISTLTIQRTEQRDSAMYRCASSPIENTEAFFGQGTRLTVV.

The DNA of the CDR3 is TGTGCCAGCAGTTATAGCGGGGGCCGGATCTACGAGCAGTACTTC. Protein product: CASSYSGGRIYEQYF. The V gene is TRBV6-6, the J gene TRBJ2-7; 9 positions agree with TRBD2. Germline trimming cut 3 bases from V and 3 bases from J; bases unmatched to any gene: 6. The germline CDR1 and CDR2 sequences are MNHNY and SVGAGI (reference sequence). This CDR3 contains 15 residues.

This chain uses TRBV7-9 with TRBJ2-3; tentative D call: TRBD1 (6 bases). The CDR3 runs 16 residues. From germline, CDR1 is SEHNR and CDR2 FQNEAQ (reference sequence). The V and J ends lost 5 bases and 3 bases respectively, with 18 bases between them. The CDR3 sequence: CASSPSRQGLTDTQYF. The CDR3 DNA follows: TGTGCCAGCAGCCCCAGTCGGCAGGGGTTGACAGATACGCAGTATTTT.

The chain links TRBV7-9 to TRBJ1-1; possible D gene TRBD1, 5 bases. The CDR3 extends over 16 amino acids. V gave up 5 bases and J gave up 0 bases, with 16 bases separating them. Germline CDR1 reads SEHNR; CDR2 reads FQNEAQ (reference sequence). The CDR3 DNA is TGTGCCAGCAGCCCGGGTTGGGGGGAAATGAACACTGAAGCTTTCTTT. Its protein is CASSPGWGEMNTEAFF.

The CDR3 region has the DNA TGTGCCAGCAGTCAACTCCCAGGGGCGACCGGGGAGCTGTTTTTT. Translating it yields CASSQLPGATGELFF. The chain is built from TRBV6-5 and TRBJ2-2, with D tentatively TRBD1 (6 bases). Germline V CDR1 and CDR2: MNHEY, SVGAGI. V dropped 5 bases and J dropped 5 bases, with 15 bases sitting between them. This CDR3 contains 15 residues.

V and J are TRBV19 and TRBJ1-3; D is undetermined. The CDR3 covers 16 residues. Trimming took 3 bases from V and 8 from J, leaving 20 bases between them. The germline V gene has CDR1 LNHDA and CDR2 SQIVND (reference sequence). The CDR3 loop is CASSIGGRAYGDTIYF. The CDR3 region has the DNA TGTGCCAGTAGTATTGGTGGCCGAGCCTACGGGGACACCATATATTTT.

This clone was recorded at least ten times. The germline gene is not matched at one end of the junction; a read error may be the cause. This chain's CDR3 is CASSVAARGSYEQYF. The CDR3 region has the DNA TGTGCCAGCAGCGTAGCCGCGCGCGGGAGCTACGAGCAGTACTTC. The chain recombines TRBV7-9 with TRBJ2-7; 7 nucleotides line up with TRBD2. The CDR3 consists of 15 residues. Germline CDR1 and CDR2: SEHNR and FQNEAQ (reference sequence).

The rearrangement links TRBV7-9 to TRBJ1-6, with a possible D match to TRBD1 (5 bases). The CDR3 consists of 15 residues. Germline CDR1 SEHNR, CDR2 FQNEAQ (reference sequence). V dropped 5 bases and J dropped 5 bases, with 13 bases sitting between them. The CDR3 protein is CASSPPPQDNSPLHF. The CDR3 region has the DNA TGTGCCAGCAGCCCCCCCCCACAGGATAATTCACCCCTCCACTTT.